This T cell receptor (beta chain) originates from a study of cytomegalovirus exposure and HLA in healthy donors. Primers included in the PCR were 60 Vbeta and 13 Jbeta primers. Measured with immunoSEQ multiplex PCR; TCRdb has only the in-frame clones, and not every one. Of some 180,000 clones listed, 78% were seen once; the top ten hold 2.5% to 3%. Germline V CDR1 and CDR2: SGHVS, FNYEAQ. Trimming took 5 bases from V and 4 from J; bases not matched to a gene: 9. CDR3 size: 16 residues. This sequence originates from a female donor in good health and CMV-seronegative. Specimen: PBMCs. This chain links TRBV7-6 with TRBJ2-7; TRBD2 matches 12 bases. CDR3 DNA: TGTGCCAGCAGCCAACTGACTAGCGGGAGTGGTTACGAGCAGTACTTC. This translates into CASSQLTSGSGYEQYF. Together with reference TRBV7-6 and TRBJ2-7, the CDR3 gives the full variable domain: GAGVSQSPRYKVTKRGQDVALRCDPISGHVSLYWYRQALGQGPEFLTYFNYEAQQDKSGLPNDRFSAERPEGSISTLTIQRTEQRDSAMYRCASSQLTSGSGYEQYFGPGTRLTVT.